The next 14 T cell receptor beta chains were all read from a single sample in a study of blood T cell repertoires in COVID-19. Profiled with immunoSEQ multiplex PCR; TCRdb holds only in-frame clones, not every one. Of roughly 140,000 clones in the sample, about 88% were seen once. The sequencing sample was made of peripheral blood. These receptor sequences come from a human donor in a cohort sampled during active COVID-19.

The chain couples TRBV6-2 or TRBV6-3 to TRBJ2-7; 13 positions agree with TRBD2. V dropped 6 bases and J dropped 0; count of bases not matched to a gene: 26. CDR1 and CDR2 (germline): MNHEY, SVGEGT. This CDR3 contains 23 residues. The chain's CDR3 is CASSRGGWRALAGGPGSSYEQYF. CDR3 sequence (DNA): TGTGCCAGCAGCCGGGGCGGGTGGCGCGCACTAGCGGGAGGGCCGGGGAGCTCCTACGAGCAGTACTTC.

The chain joins TRBV5-6 to TRBJ1-1, with 7 bases that match TRBD1. CDR1 SGHDT and CDR2 YYEEEE come from the germline V gene. This CDR3 has 16 amino acids. The trim removed 0 bases at V and 2 bases at J, leaving 7 bases unmatched. Written as DNA, the CDR3 is TGTGCCAGCAGCTTGGGATGGGGACAGATTAACACTGAAGCTTTCTTT. Amino acids: CASSLGWGQINTEAFF.

This chain uses TRBV2 with TRBJ2-2; TRBD2 is a possible D gene (6 bases). This CDR3 contains 15 residues. V was pared by 1 base and J by 6 bases, with 12 bases between. Germline values: CDR1 SNHLY, CDR2 FYNNEI. The CDR3 region has the DNA TGTGCCAGCAGTGAAGGCCTTAGGAGGGCCGGGGAGCTGTTTTTT. Its translation: CASSEGLRRAGELFF.

This clone was detected a few times. The chain combines TRBV28 with TRBJ1-2; D may be TRBD1 (6 bases). The germline V and J ends were trimmed by 6 bases and 4 bases, with 21 bases remaining between them. Germline CDR1 MDHEN, CDR2 SYDVKM. CDR3 length: 16 residues. CDR3 amino acids: CASSATGGGAGYGYTF. CDR3 DNA: TGTGCCAGCAGCGCCACGGGTGGGGGCGCTGGCTATGGCTACACCTTC.

The rearrangement links TRBV5-1 to TRBJ2-1; 7 nucleotides line up with TRBD1. Unmatched junction bases numbered 10, after V lost 6 bases and J lost 7 bases. This CDR3 has 14 residues. The germline V gene has CDR1 SGHRS and CDR2 YFSETQ. The DNA of the CDR3 is TGCGCCAGCAAGGGGGCTAGTGGTCTGAATGAGCAGTTCTTC. Residues: CASKGASGLNEQFF.

The chain is built from TRBV5-1 and TRBJ2-3; 11 bases line up with TRBD2. The germline V gene encodes CDR1 SGHRS and CDR2 YFSETQ. The CDR3 is made up of 15 amino acids. V shed 5 bases and J 2 bases; nucleotides not matched to a gene: 4. CDR3 DNA sequence: TGCGCCAGCAGTCTAGCGGGGGGCCCCACAGATACGCAGTATTTT. Translated: CASSLAGGPTDTQYF.

This clone is a singleton in its sample. The chain links TRBV12-3 or TRBV12-4 to TRBJ2-3; no clear D gene. Trimming removed 2 bases from V and 4 bases from J, with 7 bases in between. The length of the CDR3 is 13 residues. CDR3 residues: CASSLLSADTQYF. The CDR3, as DNA: TGTGCCAGCAGTTTATTGTCCGCAGATACGCAGTATTTT.

The J gene is TRBJ2-3, the V gene TRBV19, with 7 bases identical to TRBD2. The CDR3 is made up of 13 amino acids. CDR1 and CDR2 (germline): LNHDA, SQIVND (reference sequence). The V and J ends lost 6 bases and 1 base, in that order; junction bases with no gene match: 1. CDR3 nucleotide sequence: TGTGCCAGTAGAACTAGCGGCACAGATACGCAGTATTTT. Protein product: CASRTSGTDTQYF.

The CDR3 region has the DNA TGTGCCAGCAGCTTAGCCAGGCACACAGATACGCAGTATTTT. The encoded protein is CASSLARHTDTQYF. V gene TRBV11-3 combines with J gene TRBJ2-3; D is undetermined. V dropped 1 base and J dropped 2 bases, with 7 bases sitting between them. Germline V gene lookup returns CDR1 SGHNT and CDR2 YENEEA. The CDR3 runs to 14 residues.

This chain links TRBV5-1 with TRBJ1-4; 8 bases are a match to TRBD1. Germline CDR1 SGHRS, CDR2 YFSETQ. This CDR3 contains 18 residues. Germline trimming cut 0 bases from V and 2 bases from J; bases unmatched to any gene: 9. The CDR3 DNA is TGCGCCAGCAGCTTGGGGCCCCTACAGGGGGGCACTAATGAAAAACTGTTTTTT. Translated: CASSLGPLQGGTNEKLFF.

This chain connects TRBV5-1 to TRBJ2-1, with 16 bases aligning to TRBD2. This CDR3 is 18 amino acids long. After removal of 4 bases from V and 6 bases from J, the junction contained 10 bases not matched to a gene. Germline CDR1 SGHRS, CDR2 YFSETQ. CDR3 DNA: TGCGCCAGCAGCAGGGGACTAGCGGGAGGGCCGAGTGGCAATGAGCAGTTCTTC. This sequence encodes CASSRGLAGGPSGNEQFF.

This clone was recorded once. The V and J genes are TRBV27 and TRBJ1-1, with 8 positions matching TRBD1. V gave up 7 bases and J gave up 1 base; unmatched junction bases: 8. CDR3 length equals 15 residues. The germline gives CDR1 MNHEY, CDR2 SMNVEV (reference sequence). The CDR3 DNA reads as TGTGCCAGCAAGGACAGGGTGGGCCAGAACACTGAAGCTTTCTTT. This encodes CASKDRVGQNTEAFF.

V gene TRBV15 combines with J gene TRBJ1-1; D remains ambiguous. Germline values: CDR1 LNHNV, CDR2 YYDKDF (reference sequence). This CDR3 has 14 amino acids. The ends were cut back, 0 bases at V and 11 bases at J, with 16 bases in the middle. The CDR3 bases are TGTGCCACCAGCAGAGAAGGCAGAGGAGGTGGGGCTTTCTTT. It specifies CATSREGRGGGAFF.

This clone appeared a few times. The rearrangement links TRBV11-2 to TRBJ1-2; TRBD1 matches at 10 bases. Unmatched junction bases numbered 10, after V lost 1 base and J lost 2 bases. CDR1 is SGHAT, CDR2 FQNNGV, per germline. This CDR3 is built from 18 residues. This chain's CDR3 is CASSLGGTGVGENYGYTF. CDR3 coding DNA: TGTGCCAGCAGCTTAGGGGGGACAGGGGTAGGGGAAAACTATGGCTACACCTTC.